The subject of this entry is one T cell receptor beta chain. The data are from a study of blood T cell repertoires in COVID-19. In the study overall: The origin of the acute and convalescent COVID-19 samples was the United States, Italy and Spain. Nucleic acid was either cDNA or gDNA, and it came from T cells, B-cell-depleted T cells, or PBMCs.

V lost 1 base and J lost 4; bases outside the gene matches: 4. The CDR3 contains 16 residues. Germline CDR1 and CDR2: SGHNT and YENEEA. Authors' methods: Amplification from reference gene primers served as the basis for estimated nucleated cell counts. Only in-frame clones appear in the TCRdb table, and some are missing; sequencing was by immunoSEQ multiplex PCR. The V and J calls and clone size come from that table; D and trimming were worked out from the DNA. Of some 160,000 clones in the sample, 79% are singletons; the top ten hold over 7%. The chain has TRBV11-3 and TRBJ2-5; 12 nucleotides match TRBD2. Material for sequencing was peripheral blood. The TCR was taken from a man between 50 and 59 years old with active or convalescent COVID-19. The CDR3 here is CASSLGRLAGAETQYF. The CDR3 DNA sequence: TGTGCCAGCAGCTTAGGGCGACTAGCGGGAGCAGAGACCCAGTACTTC.